This record concerns one TCR beta chain sequence. Antigen unknown. The PCR used 60 Vbeta and 13 Jbeta primers. This table comes from immunoSEQ multiplex PCR, and its TCRdb copy is limited to in-frame clones, with some not included. The sample lists 210,000 or so clones, roughly 89% seen once, with 0.95% to 1.1% in the top ten. This sample is part of a study of cytomegalovirus exposure and HLA in healthy donors. This CDR3 region has 15 residues. The germline V gene encodes CDR1 LGHNA and CDR2 YSLEER. Trimming took off 1 base at V and 2 bases at J, with 11 bases between the two ends. Findings and limits, study-wide: The authors reported that TCR beta sequences could predict HLA-A and HLA-B alleles. These predictions were accurate for most subjects in the first cohort. Earlier results showed most TCR beta V segments being productive about 87% or about 30% of the time. An ancestry cluster, one associated with Asian ancestry, reportedly showed fewer N-insertions than the approximately 670-donor mean in a later analysis.

The rearrangement uses TRBV4-3 and TRBJ1-2, with D possibly being TRBD1 (5 bases). The sequence was collected from a woman aged 18-29 years in good health and CMV-seronegative. The sequencing input was PBMCs. CDR3 loop: CASSQGGEGNYGYTF. The CDR3 bases are TGCGCCAGCAGCCAAGGGGGGGAGGGGAACTATGGCTACACCTTC.